The entry below gives a single T cell receptor beta chain sequence along with its context. The antigen is not known. Measured with immunoSEQ multiplex PCR; TCRdb has only the in-frame clones, and not every one. The profile covers 80,000 to 100,000 clones, with about 86% appearing a single time and around 5.9% taken by the ten largest. The data were taken from a study of T cell responses to AZD1222 COVID-19 vaccine. Overall study results and limits: Unmutated variant regions are reportedly the target of nearly half of TCRs that are spike-specific. The sample set comprised mostly white British donors with more females, and clonal diversity was possibly underestimated. Researchers report vaccine-associated CD4 TCRs spanning spike, with dominance at 160-218 and 743-854. Two AZD1222 doses significantly raised spike-specific TCR breadth and depth over controls.

CDR3 length equals 15 residues. The receptor's source is an adult in good health. J is TRBJ1-1 and V is TRBV21-1; the D call in the table, TRBD1, was not verified against the DNA. TRBV21-1 is a recognized pseudogene. This specimen consisted of peripheral blood, obtained on day 0 of AZD1222 vaccination. The CDR3: CASSRDRGENTEAFF. DNA of the CDR3: TGTGCCAGCAGCCGGGACAGGGGTGAAAACACTGAAGCTTTCTTT.